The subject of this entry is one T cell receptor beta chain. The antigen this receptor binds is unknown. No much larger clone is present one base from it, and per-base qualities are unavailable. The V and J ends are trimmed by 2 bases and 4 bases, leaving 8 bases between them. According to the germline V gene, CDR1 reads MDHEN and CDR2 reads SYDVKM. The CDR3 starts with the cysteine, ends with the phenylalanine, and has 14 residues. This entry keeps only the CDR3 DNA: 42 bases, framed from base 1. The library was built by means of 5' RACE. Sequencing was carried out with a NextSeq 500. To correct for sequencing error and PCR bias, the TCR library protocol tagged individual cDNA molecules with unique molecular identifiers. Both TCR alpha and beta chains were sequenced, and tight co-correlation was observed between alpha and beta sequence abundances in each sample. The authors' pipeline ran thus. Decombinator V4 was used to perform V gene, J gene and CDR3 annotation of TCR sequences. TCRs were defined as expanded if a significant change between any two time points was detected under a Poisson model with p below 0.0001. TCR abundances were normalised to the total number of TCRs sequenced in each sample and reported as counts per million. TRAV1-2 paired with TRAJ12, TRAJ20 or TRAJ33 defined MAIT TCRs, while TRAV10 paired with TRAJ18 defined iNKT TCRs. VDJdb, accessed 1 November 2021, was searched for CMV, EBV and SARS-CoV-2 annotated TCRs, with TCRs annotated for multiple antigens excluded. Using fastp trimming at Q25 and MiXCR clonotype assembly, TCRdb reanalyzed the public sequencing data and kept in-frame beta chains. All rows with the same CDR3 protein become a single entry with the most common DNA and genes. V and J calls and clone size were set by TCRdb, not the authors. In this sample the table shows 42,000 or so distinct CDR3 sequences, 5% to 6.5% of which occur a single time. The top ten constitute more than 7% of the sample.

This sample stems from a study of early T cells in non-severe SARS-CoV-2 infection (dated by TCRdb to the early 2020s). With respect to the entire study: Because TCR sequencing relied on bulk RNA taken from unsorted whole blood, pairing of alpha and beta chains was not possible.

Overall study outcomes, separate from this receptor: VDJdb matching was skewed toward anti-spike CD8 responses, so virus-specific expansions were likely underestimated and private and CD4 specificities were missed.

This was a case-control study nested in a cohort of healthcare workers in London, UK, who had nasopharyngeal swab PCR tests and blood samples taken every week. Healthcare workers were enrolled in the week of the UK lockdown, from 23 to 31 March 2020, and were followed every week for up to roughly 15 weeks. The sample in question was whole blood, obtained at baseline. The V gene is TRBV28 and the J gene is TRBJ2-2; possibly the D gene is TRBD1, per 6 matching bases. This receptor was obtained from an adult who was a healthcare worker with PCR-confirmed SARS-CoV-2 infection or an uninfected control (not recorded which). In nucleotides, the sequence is TGTGCCAGCAGTTTAACAGGGCCCACCGGGGAGCTGTTTTTT. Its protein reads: CASSLTGPTGELFF.